Sequencing of this T cell receptor (beta chain) was carried out in a study of T cells and Merkel cell carcinoma outcomes. Study conclusions and caveats: In Merkel cell carcinoma, repertoire and T-cell density reportedly predicted outcomes.

Method: immunoSEQ multiplex PCR; TCRdb's copy keeps in-frame clones and lacks some. Among roughly 3,100 clones listed, over 75% were seen once. V was shortened by 4 bases and J by 0 bases, with 9 bases between the two germline ends. The CDR3 sequence is 14 residues long. Germline CDR1 SEHNR, CDR2 FQNEAQ (reference sequence). About this clone itself: Its antigen is unidentified.

Sequencing was performed on tumor tissue from Merkel cell carcinoma. The gene calls are TRBV7-9 and TRBJ1-1, with D maybe TRBD1 (5 bases). This clonotype originated in a human donor with Merkel cell carcinoma. The CDR3 protein is CASSSGRMNTEAFF. CDR3 DNA sequence: TGTGCCAGCAGCTCGGGACGGATGAACACTGAAGCTTTCTTT.